This T cell receptor (beta chain) is from a study of human versus mouse CDR3 diversity and MHC coevolution. The germline V gene has CDR1 SGDLS and CDR2 YYNGEE. This CDR3 has 15 amino acids. The V gene lost 4 bases and the J gene lost 5 bases, with 15 bases spanning the gap. The assay was immunoSEQ multiplex PCR, and TCRdb's table has in-frame clones only and misses some. The sample has roughly 80,000 clones, around 93% seen once; the top ten hold approximately 1.5%. Cells were CD45RO-negative CD62L-positive naive CD4 T cells sorted from PBMCs. Sequences were obtained from naive CD4+ T cells from blood. Subset of the sample: CD45RO-negative CD62L-positive naive CD4 T cells. The V call is TRBV9, the J call TRBJ1-4; tentatively, D is TRBD1 (5 bases). The clonotype originates from a person between 25 and 70 years old in good health. DNA of the CDR3: TGTGCCAGCAGCTTCTTACCGGGGGGGAATGAAAAACTGTTTTTT. The encoded protein is CASSFLPGGNEKLFF.